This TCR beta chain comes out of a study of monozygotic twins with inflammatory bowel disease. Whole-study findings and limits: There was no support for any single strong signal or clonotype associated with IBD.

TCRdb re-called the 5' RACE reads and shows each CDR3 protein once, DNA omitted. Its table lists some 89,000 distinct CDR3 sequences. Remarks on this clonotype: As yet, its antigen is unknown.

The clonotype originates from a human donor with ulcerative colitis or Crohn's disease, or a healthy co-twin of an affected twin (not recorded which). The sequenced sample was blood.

CDR3 loop: CASSLEGAYTQYF. J is TRBJ2-3 and V is TRBV5-6; TCRdb designates TRBD1, a call that cannot be tested without DNA. Germline-derived CDR1 and CDR2 are SGHDT and YYEEEE. The CDR3 is made up of 13 amino acids.